By share of the sample, the clone carrying this TCR beta chain is medium-sized. As yet, its antigen is unknown. Germline loops: CDR1 MDHEN, CDR2 SYDVKM. Trimming took 3 bases from V and 7 from J, leaving 7 bases between them. The CDR3 spans 12 residues. Total RNA (approximately 500 ng) served as template for TCR beta cDNA synthesis primed by a constant-region primer. Three nested multiplex PCR rounds, a slightly modified ARM-PCR, produced the libraries for TCR beta. In the first two PCR rounds, TRBV1-TRBV30 forward primers were paired with a C-beta reverse primer, and each round lasted about 9 cycles. MiXCR, applied by TCRdb to the multiplex PCR reads, yields one record per CDR3 protein. The sample comprises approximately 40,000 distinct CDR3 sequences, 65% to 85% of which are singletons, and 15% to 20% rests with the top ten. This sample was taken from a study of tumor-infiltrating lymphocytes in primary liver carcinoma. Findings and caveats of the study: It was observed that only about 7-25% of the top clones appeared in every one of the five tumor regions.

Co-extracting RNA and DNA was done with about 17-31 mg of unsorted bulk tissue as input. Each of the tumor samples contained in excess of 75% viable tumor cells. Sequencing input: liver tumor tissue from sampling region 2. Documented subset: tumor region T2, inferior pole. The TCR originated in a man aged 35-49 years with primary liver carcinoma and hepatitis B virus infection. V and J are TRBV28 and TRBJ2-1; D is unresolved. The CDR3 spells CASSFELNEQFF. The CDR3 region has the DNA TGTGCCAGCAGTTTTGAGCTGAATGAGCAGTTCTTC. Full variable domain (outside the CDR3, taken from reference TRBV28 and TRBJ2-1): DVKVTQSSRYLVKRTGEKVFLECVQDMDHENMFWYRQDPGLGLRLIYFSYDVKMKEKGDIPEGYSVSREKKERFSLILESASTNQTSMYLCASSFELNEQFFGPGTRLTVL.